Each of the 30 T cell receptor beta chains below was sequenced from the same sample in a study of blood T cell repertoires in COVID-19. Profiling relied on immunoSEQ multiplex PCR, and the TCRdb table lists in-frame clones only, not all of them. The repertoire holds about 200,000 clones, with about 93% as singletons. The specimen sequenced was peripheral blood. Receptors were obtained from a man aged 25 to 40 with COVID-19, enrolled during active disease.

The chain couples TRBV6-5 to TRBJ1-5, with D unclear. The CDR3 runs to 14 residues. The V and J ends lost 6 bases and 1 base respectively, with 10 bases between them. From germline, CDR1 is MNHEY and CDR2 SVGAGI. The CDR3 reads CASSRTGSNQPQHF. The CDR3 bases are TGTGCCAGCAGCCGGACTGGAAGCAATCAGCCCCAGCATTTT.

This rearrangement joins TRBV19 to TRBJ1-1, with TRBD1 as a possible D gene (6 bases). Per germline, CDR1 LNHDA and CDR2 SQIVND (reference sequence). V lost 9 bases and J 5 bases, leaving 13 bases between the germline ends. The CDR3 sequence is 12 residues long. The CDR3 DNA follows: TGTGCCAGCATCTCAGGGGTTACTGAAGCTTTCTTT. Translated: CASISGVTEAFF.

This clone appeared a few times. CDR3 region: CSASRQDEGGELFF. The CDR3 nucleotides read TGCAGTGCTAGTCGTCAGGATGAAGGCGGGGAGCTGTTTTTT. The chain recombines TRBV20-1 with TRBJ2-2, with D hard to call. Germline CDR1 and CDR2: DFQATT and SNEGSKA (reference sequence). The CDR3 covers 14 residues. With 3 bases removed from V and 7 bases from J, the gap between germline ends came to 15 bases.

V and J are TRBV13 and TRBJ2-2; 9 bases fit TRBD1. This CDR3 has 17 amino acids. V trimming: 5 bases; J trimming: 4 bases; junction bases outside the gene matches: 11. Germline-derived CDR1 and CDR2 are PRHDT and FYEKMQ (reference sequence). CDR3 DNA sequence: TGTGCCAGCAGCAAAAACCCGGGACAGGGCTTCACCGGGGAGCTGTTTTTT. As protein: CASSKNPGQGFTGELFF.

The CDR3 here is CASTRGVGANYGYTF. The CDR3 DNA reads as TGTGCCAGCACGCGCGGGGTAGGAGCTAACTATGGCTACACCTTC. J is TRBJ1-2 and V is TRBV7-9; D uncertain. Germline lookup yields CDR1 SEHNR and CDR2 FQNEAQ (reference sequence). V was shortened by 7 bases and J by 0 bases, with 15 bases between the two germline ends. The CDR3 contains 15 residues.

The chain uses TRBV5-5 and TRBJ2-7; D call uncertain. The germline CDR1 and CDR2 sequences are SGHKS and YYEKEE (reference sequence). The ends were cut back, 2 bases at V and 11 bases at J, with 23 bases in the middle. The CDR3 covers 15 residues. CDR3 region: CASSFQPVMGLEEYF. DNA for the CDR3: TGTGCCAGCAGCTTTCAGCCAGTCATGGGTCTAGAGGAGTACTTC.

J is TRBJ1-6 and V is TRBV7-9; 8 bases map to TRBD1. V shed 2 bases, J shed 4 bases, and the junction held 1 base outside the gene matches. The germline gives CDR1 SEHNR, CDR2 FQNEAQ (reference sequence). This CDR3 has 15 residues. The CDR3 spells CASSLNRGYNSPLHF. The CDR3 DNA is TGTGCCAGCAGCTTAAACAGGGGGTATAATTCACCCCTCCACTTT.

V gene TRBV6-5 combines with J gene TRBJ1-2; D gene uncertain. This CDR3 has 12 amino acids. With 6 bases removed from V and 4 bases from J, the gap between germline ends came to 9 bases. Germline CDR1 reads MNHEY; CDR2 reads SVGAGI. The CDR3 DNA sequence: TGTGCCAGCAGAGTCAGTTCCTATGGCTACACCTTC. Amino acids: CASRVSSYGYTF.

DNA for the CDR3: TGTGCCAGCAGGGCCGGGACAGGGGTCGGTGGTGGGAACACCGGGGAGCTGTTTTTT. This encodes CASRAGTGVGGGNTGELFF. The genes are TRBV3-1 (or the pseudogene TRBV3-2) and TRBJ2-2, with 10 bases fitting TRBD1. The CDR3 length is 19 residues. V lost 6 bases and J lost 1; bases outside the gene matches: 14. The V gene's germline CDR1 is LGHDT and CDR2 YNNKEL (reference sequence).

This clone has more than one count but fewer than ten. CDR3 sequence (DNA): TGTGCCTGGAGGGGACAGGGGAGAGGTCCCGGGGAGCTGTTTTTT. It codes for CAWRGQGRGPGELFF. This sequence joins TRBV30 and TRBJ2-2, with TRBD1 matching 10 bases. This CDR3 comprises 15 residues. CDR1 is GTSNPN and CDR2 is SVGIG in the germline V gene (reference sequence). J lost 6 bases, V lost 3 bases, and 7 bases had no gene match.

V and J are TRBV6-5 and TRBJ1-1, with D possibly being TRBD1 (6 bases). Trimming took off 6 bases at V and 7 bases at J, with 21 bases between the two ends. Germline-derived CDR1 and CDR2 are MNHEY and SVGAGI. This CDR3 is 15 amino acids long. The CDR3 protein is CASRPGRDMRVEAFF. The CDR3 coding sequence is TGTGCCAGCAGACCCGGGAGGGACATGCGCGTTGAAGCTTTCTTT.

This chain links TRBV5-1 with TRBJ2-3; D is perhaps TRBD2 (5 bases). The CDR3 is 13 amino acids. The germline V and J ends were trimmed by 3 bases and 4 bases, with 9 bases remaining between them. CDR1 is SGHRS, CDR2 YFSETQ, per germline. The CDR3 spells CASSYGAADTQYF. The CDR3 DNA sequence: TGCGCCAGCAGCTACGGAGCGGCAGATACGCAGTATTTT.

The gene calls are TRBV7-2 and TRBJ1-3; D not resolved. This CDR3 is 15 amino acids long. The V gene's germline CDR1 is SGHTA and CDR2 FQGNSA. The V end lost 4 bases, the J end lost 1 base, and 11 bases lay between the germline ends. The chain's CDR3 is CASSSATHSGNTIYF. DNA for the CDR3: TGTGCCAGCAGCTCCGCTACCCATTCTGGAAACACCATATATTTT.

The chain employs TRBV7-9 and TRBJ1-1; no clear D gene. Germline-derived CDR1 and CDR2 are SEHNR and FQNEAQ (reference sequence). The CDR3 length is 13 residues. The ends were cut back, 5 bases at V and 6 bases at J, with 13 bases in the middle. The CDR3 nucleotides read TGTGCCAGCAGCGGCCGACACCTTCCTGAAGCTTTCTTT. This sequence encodes CASSGRHLPEAFF.

The chain joins TRBV30 to TRBJ1-1, with TRBD1 matching 8 bases. The CDR3 spans 13 residues. CDR1 is GTSNPN, CDR2 SVGIG, per germline (reference sequence). V lost 4 bases and J lost 10; bases outside the gene matches: 11. As DNA, the CDR3 is TGTGCCTGGACCTTTGGACAGGGAAGGGTAGCTTTCTTT. Translating gives CAWTFGQGRVAFF.

V usage is TRBV5-4 and J usage is TRBJ2-5, with 8 bases matching TRBD2. The trim removed 5 bases at V and 5 bases at J, leaving 11 bases unmatched. The CDR3 extends over 15 amino acids. Germline V gene lookup returns CDR1 SGHNT and CDR2 YYREEE (reference sequence). CDR3: CASSYGGAPSETQYF. DNA for the CDR3: TGTGCCAGCAGTTACGGGGGGGCGCCGTCGGAGACCCAGTACTTC.

The V call is TRBV5-6, the J call TRBJ1-5, with 7 bases lining up with TRBD1. From germline, CDR1 is SGHDT and CDR2 YYEEEE. V dropped 4 bases and J dropped 2; count of bases not matched to a gene: 12. This CDR3 has 17 amino acids. The CDR3 reads CASSITGERWGNQPQHF. The CDR3, as DNA: TGTGCCAGCAGCATTACAGGGGAGCGGTGGGGCAATCAGCCCCAGCATTTT.

This chain uses TRBV6-1 with TRBJ1-3, with D unresolved. The germline CDR1 and CDR2 sequences are MNHNS and SASEGT. V was shortened by 3 bases and J by 1 base, with 10 bases between the two germline ends. The CDR3 is 15 amino acids. The CDR3 region has the DNA TGTGCCAGCAGTGATTCACCGGGATCTGGAAACACCATATATTTT. Encoded protein: CASSDSPGSGNTIYF.

V and J are TRBV7-6 and TRBJ2-5; D is possibly TRBD2 (5 bases). This CDR3 is built from 16 residues. V was clipped by 5 bases and J by 4 bases, with 20 bases between them. The germline gives CDR1 SGHVS, CDR2 FNYEAQ. The CDR3 DNA sequence: TGTGCCAGCAGCCGAAAGCCGAGGTTTGAGGGAGAGACCCAGTACTTC. Amino acids: CASSRKPRFEGETQYF.

The J gene is TRBJ1-2, the V gene TRBV9, with TRBD1 as a possible D gene (6 bases). CDR1 is SGDLS, CDR2 YYNGEE, per germline. V shed 7 bases and J shed 6 bases, with 10 bases lying between them. This CDR3 comprises 11 residues. The DNA for the CDR3 is TGTGCCAGCGGCGGGGGCGATGGCTACACCTTC. It is translated as CASGGGDGYTF. Filled out from reference TRBV9 and TRBJ1-2, the complete variable domain reads DSGVTQTPKHLITATGQRVTLRCSPRSGDLSVYWYQQSLDQGLQFLIQYYNGEERAKGNILERFSAQQFPDLHSELNLSSLELGDSALYFCASGGGDGYTFGSGTRLTVV.

V gene TRBV6-5 combines with J gene TRBJ1-6, with D possibly being TRBD1 (6 bases). Trimming left V 2 bases short and J 7 bases short, with 6 bases between. Germline CDR1 reads MNHEY; CDR2 reads SVGAGI. The CDR3 loop spans 13 amino acids. CDR3 sequence: CASSYTGNSPLHF. The CDR3 DNA follows: TGTGCCAGCAGTTACACAGGGAATTCACCCCTCCACTTT.

J is TRBJ2-3 and V is TRBV4-2, with TRBD2 matching 10 bases. Trimming removed 4 bases from V and 4 bases from J; junction bases left unmatched: 11. The germline CDR1 and CDR2 sequences are LGHNA and YNFKEQ. The CDR3 runs 17 residues. As DNA, the CDR3 is TGTGCCAGCAGCCCCCGAAGCGGGGGGGCGGAGTCAGATACGCAGTATTTT. Amino acid sequence: CASSPRSGGAESDTQYF.

The chain employs TRBV27 and TRBJ1-2; possible D gene TRBD1, 6 bases. The germline gives CDR1 MNHEY, CDR2 SMNVEV (reference sequence). This CDR3 has 14 amino acids. The ends were cut back, 1 base at V and 8 bases at J, with 14 bases in the middle. The CDR3 nucleotides are TGTGCCAGCAGTTTATTTGGGGGCGCTAAGGGCTACACCTTC. This gives the protein CASSLFGGAKGYTF.

In its sample, this clone was seen a few times. The chain combines TRBV5-4 with TRBJ2-5, with TRBD2 identical over 8 bases. Germline assignment: CDR1 SGHNT and CDR2 YYREEE (reference sequence). This CDR3 has 14 residues. The V and J ends lost 4 bases and 5 bases, in that order; junction bases with no gene match: 7. CDR3 amino acids: CASSARGGGETQYF. CDR3 coding DNA: TGTGCCAGCAGCGCCCGGGGGGGCGGGGAGACCCAGTACTTC.

The V call is TRBV10-3, the J call TRBJ2-1, with 10 bases fitting TRBD1. The germline CDR1 and CDR2 sequences are ENHRY and SYGVKD. Germline trimming cut 3 bases from V and 3 bases from J; bases unmatched to any gene: 2. The length of the CDR3 is 15 residues. The CDR3: CAISDGTGDYNEQFF. In DNA form, the CDR3 reads TGTGCCATCAGTGATGGGACAGGGGACTACAATGAGCAGTTCTTC.

This chain connects TRBV7-9 to TRBJ1-2, with a possible D match to TRBD1 (5 bases). The CDR3 is made up of 16 amino acids. V was trimmed by 4 bases and J by 6 bases, leaving 21 bases between them. Germline lookup yields CDR1 SEHNR and CDR2 FQNEAQ (reference sequence). The DNA for the CDR3 is TGTGCCAGCAGCTCGGCGGGAGGGGCAGGAAGAAATGGCTACACCTTC. Translated: CASSSAGGAGRNGYTF. The whole variable domain, remainder taken from reference TRBV7-9 and TRBJ1-2, is DTGVSQNPRHKITKRGQNVTFRCDPISEHNRLYWYRQTLGQGPEFLTYFQNEAQLEKSRLLSDRFSAERPKGSFSTLEIQRTEQGDSAMYLCASSSAGGAGRNGYTFGSGTRLTVV.

The chain is built from TRBV7-2 and TRBJ1-1; 9 nucleotides match TRBD1. V gave up 0 bases and J gave up 1 base; unmatched junction bases: 9. Germline CDR1 reads SGHTA; CDR2 reads FQGNSA. This CDR3 spans 18 amino acids. The CDR3 here is CASSLALQGAGGNTEAFF. The DNA of the CDR3 is TGTGCCAGCAGCTTAGCCCTACAGGGGGCAGGGGGGAACACTGAAGCTTTCTTT.

The CDR3 is CASSPDSGGGGTDTQYF. DNA of the CDR3: TGCGCCAGCAGCCCCGATAGCGGGGGCGGGGGCACAGATACGCAGTATTTT. This chain links TRBV5-1 with TRBJ2-3; 9 nucleotides match TRBD2. CDR3 length equals 17 residues. Trimming removed 4 bases from V and 1 base from J; junction bases left unmatched: 10. Per the germline V gene, CDR1 is SGHRS and CDR2 is YFSETQ. The complete variable domain, with remaining parts taken from reference TRBV5-1 and TRBJ2-3, reads KAGVTQTPRYLIKTRGQQVTLSCSPISGHRSVSWYQQTPGQGLQFLFEYFSETQRNKGNFPGRFSGRQFSNSRSEMNVSTLELGDSALYLCASSPDSGGGGTDTQYFGPGTRLTVL.

The rearrangement joins TRBV9 to TRBJ2-7, with 12 bases identical to TRBD1. The CDR3 consists of 16 residues. After removal of 1 base from V and 5 bases from J, the junction contained 7 bases not matched to a gene. Germline assignment: CDR1 SGDLS and CDR2 YYNGEE. CDR3: CASSVIGTGGINEQYF. The CDR3, as DNA: TGTGCCAGCAGCGTAATTGGGACAGGGGGCATCAACGAGCAGTACTTC.

This chain connects TRBV19 to TRBJ2-1, with 10 positions matching TRBD2. The CDR3 covers 16 residues. V shed 5 bases, J shed 6 bases, and the junction held 10 bases outside the gene matches. CDR1 is LNHDA, CDR2 SQIVND, per germline (reference sequence). The CDR3 DNA follows: TGTGCCAGTAGTGTTATAGCGGGGGGCCATATCAATGAGCAGTTCTTC. As protein: CASSVIAGGHINEQFF.